Following are 26 T cell receptor beta chains from one sample sequenced in a study of T-cell memory formation after mild COVID-19. One entry per CDR3 protein, called by TCRdb with MiXCR from the 5' RACE reads. The data contain over 350,000 distinct CDR3 sequences, 16% of them singletons. The specimen was PBMCs or a T cell subset sorted from them (not recorded which). The receptors stem from a man between 18 and 29 years old who had mild COVID-19 (a few samples of this study predate the infection). Cell type and time point are not known.

The chain links TRBV5-6 to TRBJ2-3; 7 bases align to TRBD1. The CDR3 covers 13 residues. V dropped 4 bases and J dropped 8; count of bases not matched to a gene: 7. Germline V gene sequence: CDR1 SGHDT, CDR2 YYEEEE. The CDR3 spells CASSRDRAFTQYF. The CDR3 nucleotides are TGTGCCAGCAGCCGCGACAGGGCCTTTACGCAGTATTTT.

The chain uses TRBV3-1 and TRBJ2-7; 9 bases map to TRBD2. Germline V gene lookup returns CDR1 LGHDT and CDR2 YNNKEL (reference sequence). This CDR3 comprises 16 residues. With V trimmed by 3 bases and J by 0 bases, 6 bases remained unmatched. CDR3 nucleotide sequence: TGTGCCAGCAGCCATTTCGAGCGGGGGGACTCCTACGAGCAGTACGTC. Its protein is CASSHFERGDSYEQYV.

This clonotype has just a few counts. CDR3 amino acids: CASSVVWWDYGYTF. Here the CDR3 DNA reads TGTGCCAGCAGTGTAGTTTGGTGGGACTATGGCTACACCTTC. The genes are TRBV6-1 and TRBJ1-2; no clear D. The length of the CDR3 is 14 residues. The V end was cut by 4 bases, the J end by 3 bases, with 12 bases between. Looked up from germline, CDR1 is MNHNS and CDR2 is SASEGT.

V and J are TRBV12-3 or TRBV12-4 and TRBJ2-3, with D unresolved. This CDR3 spans 15 amino acids. The V gene lost 5 bases and the J gene lost 0 bases, with 12 bases spanning the gap. The CDR3 region is CASSPFGRSTDTQYF. The DNA of the CDR3 is TGTGCCAGCAGTCCTTTCGGCCGGAGCACAGATACGCAGTATTTT.

The V gene is TRBV7-2, the J gene TRBJ2-7, with 7 bases that match TRBD1. The CDR3 totals 13 residues. V shed 0 bases and J 12 bases; nucleotides not matched to a gene: 8. In germline, CDR1 is SGHTA, CDR2 FQGNSA. CDR3 nucleotides: TGTGCCAGCAGCTTAGCCCAGTGGACAGGACTGTACTTC. It encodes CASSLAQWTGLYF. Using reference TRBV7-2 and TRBJ2-7 for the parts outside the CDR3, the full variable domain is GAGVSQSPSNKVTEKGKDVELRCDPISGHTALYWYRQSLGQGLEFLIYFQGNSAPDKSGLPSDRFSAERTGGSVSTLTIQRTQQEDSAVYLCASSLAQWTGLYFGPGTRLTVT.

This clonotype was recorded a few times. CDR3 amino acids: CASSYQGIEETQYF. The CDR3 DNA is TGCGCCAGCAGCTACCAGGGTATTGAAGAGACCCAGTACTTC. The chain recombines TRBV5-1 with TRBJ2-5; TRBD1 is a possible D gene (5 bases). CDR1 is SGHRS, CDR2 YFSETQ, per germline. This CDR3 is 14 amino acids long. The V end was cut by 3 bases, the J end by 3 bases, with 12 bases between. The full variable domain, rest sourced from reference TRBV5-1 and TRBJ2-5, is KAGVTQTPRYLIKTRGQQVTLSCSPISGHRSVSWYQQTPGQGLQFLFEYFSETQRNKGNFPGRFSGRQFSNSRSEMNVSTLELGDSALYLCASSYQGIEETQYFGPGTRLLVL.

This clonotype was seen more than once but under ten times. The chain couples TRBV12-3 or TRBV12-4 to TRBJ2-2, with no clear D. This CDR3 comprises 14 residues. The germline V and J ends were trimmed by 1 base and 6 bases, with 9 bases remaining between them. The CDR3 reads CASSLVLGPGELFF. The CDR3 DNA reads TGTGCCAGCAGTTTAGTTTTGGGCCCCGGGGAGCTGTTTTTT.

This clonotype has only a few counts. The rearrangement links TRBV5-1 to TRBJ2-3; a weak D match, TRBD1 (6 bases). CDR1 is SGHRS, CDR2 YFSETQ, per germline. The CDR3 covers 15 residues. V gave up 3 bases and J gave up 0 bases, with 11 bases separating them. In nucleotides, the CDR3 is TGCGCCAGCAGCTGGGACATTCCTAGCACAGATACGCAGTATTTT. Protein sequence: CASSWDIPSTDTQYF. The full variable domain, completed using reference TRBV5-1 and TRBJ2-3, is KAGVTQTPRYLIKTRGQQVTLSCSPISGHRSVSWYQQTPGQGLQFLFEYFSETQRNKGNFPGRFSGRQFSNSRSEMNVSTLELGDSALYLCASSWDIPSTDTQYFGPGTRLTVL.

The rearrangement uses TRBV10-3 and TRBJ2-7; no reliable D call. In germline, CDR1 is ENHRY, CDR2 SYGVKD. The V and J ends lost 0 bases and 0 bases respectively, with 9 bases between them. This CDR3 comprises 15 residues. The CDR3 DNA sequence: TGTGCCATCAGTGAGTCTGCGGCCCTCTCCTACGAGCAGTACTTC. This translates into CAISESAALSYEQYF.

The chain joins TRBV30 to TRBJ2-7; D possibly uses TRBD1 or TRBD2 (6 bases each). Trimming removed 7 bases from V and 5 bases from J, with 15 bases in between. This CDR3 is 12 amino acids long. Germline V gene sequence: CDR1 GTSNPN, CDR2 SVGIG (reference sequence). The CDR3 sequence: CAFEPGAHEQYF. CDR3 in DNA: TGTGCCTTCGAACCGGGGGCCCACGAGCAGTACTTC.

A few counts support this clonotype. The chain employs TRBV9 and TRBJ2-1; 8 bases map to TRBD1. The germline V gene has CDR1 SGDLS and CDR2 YYNGEE. V lost 4 bases, J lost 8 bases, and 11 bases stayed unmatched. CDR3 size: 15 residues. The CDR3: CASSSQPGTGYEQFF. The CDR3 DNA reads TGTGCCAGCAGCTCCCAGCCGGGGACAGGATATGAGCAGTTCTTC.

The CDR3, as DNA: TGTGCCAGCAGCTTAGCGCGAGGTGCTGAAGCTTTCTTT. It is translated as CASSLARGAEAFF. The chain combines TRBV7-6 with TRBJ1-1; D remains unclear. V was shortened by 0 bases and J by 6 bases, with 8 bases between the two germline ends. The CDR3 sequence is 13 residues long. Germline-derived CDR1 and CDR2 are SGHVS and FNYEAQ.

This clonotype was counted only a few times. In DNA form, the CDR3 reads TGTGCCAGCAGCTTAGTGCGGGGGGCCTACGAGCAGTACGTC. It codes for CASSLVRGAYEQYV. The chain carries TRBV7-2 and TRBJ2-7, with 8 positions matching TRBD2. V lost 1 base, J lost 2 bases, and 1 base stayed unmatched. The CDR3 has 14 amino acids. The germline V gene encodes CDR1 SGHTA and CDR2 FQGNSA.

This clonotype was seen a handful of times. This rearrangement joins TRBV6-2 or TRBV6-3 to TRBJ1-2; possible D gene TRBD1, 5 bases. This CDR3 region has 13 residues. The V and J ends lost 6 bases and 2 bases respectively, with 10 bases between them. Germline CDR1 MNHEY, CDR2 SVGEGT. The chain's CDR3 is CASRRGVNYGYTF. The CDR3 region has the DNA TGTGCCAGCAGAAGAGGGGTGAACTATGGCTACACCTTC.

The chain links TRBV20-1 to TRBJ2-7, with D maybe TRBD2 (5 bases). Trimming removed 3 bases at V and 0 bases at J, with 12 bases between. Germline V CDR1 and CDR2: DFQATT, SNEGSKA (reference sequence). There are 14 residues in the CDR3. The CDR3 nucleotides are TGCAGTGCTAGCCGGTTGGGGAGCTCCTACGAGCAGTACTTC. It codes for CSASRLGSSYEQYF.

This clonotype has only a few counts. V is TRBV20-1 and J is TRBJ2-5; D not certain. V was shortened by 2 bases and J by 5 bases, with 12 bases between the two germline ends. CDR3 length equals 13 residues. Germline V gene lookup returns CDR1 DFQATT and CDR2 SNEGSKA (reference sequence). The CDR3 sequence: CSARSQGRETQYF. The CDR3 nucleotides are TGCAGTGCTAGATCCCAAGGGCGGGAGACCCAGTACTTC.

This clonotype was counted a few times. The V call is TRBV29-1, the J call TRBJ1-4; 7 bases line up with TRBD1. Germline CDR1 is SQVTM and CDR2 is ANQGSEA. The CDR3 has 13 amino acids. Germline trimming cut 3 bases from V and 10 bases from J; bases unmatched to any gene: 8. The CDR3 bases are TGCAGCGTTGAGGGGGACAGCGAGGGAAAACTGTTTTTT. As protein: CSVEGDSEGKLFF. Based on the CDR3 plus reference TRBV29-1 and TRBJ1-4, the full variable domain is SAVISQKPSRDICQRGTSLTIQCQVDSQVTMMFWYRQQPGQSLTLIATANQGSEATYESGFVIDKFPISRPNLTFSTLTVSNMSPEDSSIYLCSVEGDSEGKLFFGSGTQLSVL.

The table lists this clonotype with a few counts. The rearrangement uses TRBV7-2 and TRBJ2-1, with D unresolved. The CDR3 runs to 16 residues. Germline CDR1 is SGHTA and CDR2 is FQGNSA. Deletions cut 5 bases from V and 0 bases from J, with 14 bases between. CDR3 nucleotide sequence: TGTGCCAGCAGCCCCTTAACGAGCACCTCCTACAATGAGCAGTTCTTC. Translation: CASSPLTSTSYNEQFF. Full variable domain (outside the CDR3, taken from reference TRBV7-2 and TRBJ2-1): GAGVSQSPSNKVTEKGKDVELRCDPISGHTALYWYRQSLGQGLEFLIYFQGNSAPDKSGLPSDRFSAERTGGSVSTLTIQRTQQEDSAVYLCASSPLTSTSYNEQFFGPGTRLTVL.

The V call is TRBV6-6, the J call TRBJ1-1, with a weak D call TRBD1 (5 bases). Trimming cost V 2 bases and J 11 bases, with 18 bases left between them. CDR3 length: 14 amino acids. Germline-derived CDR1 and CDR2 are MNHNY and SVGAGI (reference sequence). Here the CDR3 DNA reads TGTGCCAGCAGTTACGACATAGGGGCTGCGAGGGCTTTCTTT. It specifies CASSYDIGAARAFF.

The chain recombines TRBV2 with TRBJ2-5; perhaps TRBD2 as D (6 bases). V dropped 1 base and J dropped 7 bases, with 13 bases sitting between them. The V gene's germline CDR1 is SNHLY and CDR2 FYNNEI. The CDR3 is made up of 14 amino acids. The CDR3 protein is CASSEGDRRGTQYF. CDR3 nucleotides: TGTGCCAGCAGTGAAGGGGACCGGCGGGGGACCCAGTACTTC. Full variable domain (outside the CDR3, taken from reference TRBV2 and TRBJ2-5): EPEVTQTPSHQVTQMGQEVILRCVPISNHLYFYWYRQILGQKVEFLVSFYNNEISEKSEIFDDQFSVERPDGSNFTLKIRSTKLEDSAMYFCASSEGDRRGTQYFGPGTRLLVL.

The chain is built from TRBV4-3 and TRBJ2-1, with TRBD2 as a possible D gene (6 bases). The V and J ends lost 3 bases and 1 base respectively, with 10 bases between them. CDR1 LGHNA and CDR2 YSLEER come from the germline V gene. The CDR3 has 15 residues. In nucleotides, the CDR3 is TGCGCCAGCAGCCATGGGGGGTATTCCTACAATGAGCAGTTCTTC. Translation: CASSHGGYSYNEQFF.

Ten or more counts support this clonotype. As DNA, the CDR3 is TGTGCCAGCAGCTCGCCCCTGGGGATTGGCAATGAGCAGTTCTTC. Its translation: CASSSPLGIGNEQFF. This chain uses TRBV7-9 with TRBJ2-1; no firm D call. The CDR3 totals 15 residues. In germline, CDR1 is SEHNR, CDR2 FQNEAQ (reference sequence). Trimming stripped 4 bases from V and 6 bases from J, with 16 bases between.

The chain is built from TRBV20-1 and TRBJ1-1; D remains ambiguous. V was pared by 3 bases and J by 1 base, with 6 bases between. The CDR3 is 12 residues long. In germline, CDR1 is DFQATT, CDR2 SNEGSKA (reference sequence). CDR3 bases: TGCAGTGCTAGGCACTCGAACACTGAAGCTTTCTTT. Amino acids: CSARHSNTEAFF.

The chain recombines TRBV15 with TRBJ1-4; D gene uncertain. The CDR3 loop spans 17 amino acids. Germline values: CDR1 LNHNV, CDR2 YYDKDF (reference sequence). Trimming removed 1 base from V and 5 bases from J, with 17 bases in between. CDR3 residues: CATSRVAVERANEKLFF. In DNA, the CDR3 is TGTGCCACCAGCAGAGTCGCCGTCGAGCGAGCGAATGAAAAACTGTTTTTT.

The J gene is TRBJ2-7, the V gene TRBV25-1, with no clear D. This CDR3 has 11 amino acids. Per the germline V gene, CDR1 is MGHDK and CDR2 is SYGVNS. Trimming pared 3 bases from V and 6 bases from J, leaving 6 bases between. CDR3 sequence (DNA): TGTGCCAGCAGTGAGGTTTTCGAGCAGTACTTC. Translated: CASSEVFEQYF.

This clonotype was seen many times. V usage is TRBV5-1 and J usage is TRBJ2-3; TRBD2 might be the D (7 bases). The CDR3 has 15 amino acids. Trimming removed 5 bases from V and 2 bases from J, with 15 bases in between. The V gene's germline CDR1 is SGHRS and CDR2 YFSETQ. DNA for the CDR3: TGCGCCAGCAGGACCCGGGGGGCTCCCACAGATACGCAGTATTTT. As protein: CASRTRGAPTDTQYF.